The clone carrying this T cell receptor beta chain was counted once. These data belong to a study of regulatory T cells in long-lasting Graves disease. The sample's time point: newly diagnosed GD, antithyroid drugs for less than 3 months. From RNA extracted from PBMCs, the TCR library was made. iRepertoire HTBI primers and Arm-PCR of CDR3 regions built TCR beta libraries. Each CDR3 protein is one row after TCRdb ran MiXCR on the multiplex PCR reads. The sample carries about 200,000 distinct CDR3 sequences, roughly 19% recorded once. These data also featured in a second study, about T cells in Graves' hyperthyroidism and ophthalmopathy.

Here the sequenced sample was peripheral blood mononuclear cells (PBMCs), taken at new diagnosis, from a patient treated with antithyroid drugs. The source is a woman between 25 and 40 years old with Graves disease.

Written as DNA, the CDR3 is TGCAGTGCTGGTGTTTCAGGTTCTTCTAGGGAGCAGTACTTC. Translated, it gives CSAGVSGSSREQYF. This chain connects TRBV20-1 to TRBJ2-7; no definite D call. Trimming stripped 5 bases from V and 7 bases from J, with 21 bases between. Germline-derived CDR1 and CDR2 are DFQATT and SNEGSKA (reference sequence). The CDR3 runs to 14 residues.